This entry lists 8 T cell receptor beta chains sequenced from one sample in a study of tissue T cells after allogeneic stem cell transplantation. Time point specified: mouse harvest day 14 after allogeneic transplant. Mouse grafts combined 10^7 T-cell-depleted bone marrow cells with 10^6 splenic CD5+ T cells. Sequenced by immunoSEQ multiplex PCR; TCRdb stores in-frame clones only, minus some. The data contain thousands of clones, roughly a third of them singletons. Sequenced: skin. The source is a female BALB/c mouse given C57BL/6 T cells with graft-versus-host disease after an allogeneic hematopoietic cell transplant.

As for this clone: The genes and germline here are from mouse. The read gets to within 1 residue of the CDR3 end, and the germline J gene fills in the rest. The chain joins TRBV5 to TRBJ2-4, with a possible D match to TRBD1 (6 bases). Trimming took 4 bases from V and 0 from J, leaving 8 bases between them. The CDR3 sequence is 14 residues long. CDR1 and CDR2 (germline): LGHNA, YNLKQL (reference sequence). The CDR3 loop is CASSPGQSQNTLYF. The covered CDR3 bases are TGTGCCAGCAGCCCCGGACAGAGTCAAAACACCTTGTAC.

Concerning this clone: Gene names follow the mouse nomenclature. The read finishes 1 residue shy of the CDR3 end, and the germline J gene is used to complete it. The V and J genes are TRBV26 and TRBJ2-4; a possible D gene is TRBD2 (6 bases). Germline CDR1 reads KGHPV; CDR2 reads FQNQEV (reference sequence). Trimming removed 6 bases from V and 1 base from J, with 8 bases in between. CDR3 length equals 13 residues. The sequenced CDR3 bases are TGTGCCAGCAGCCGGGGGGGTCAAAACACCTTGTAC. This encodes CASSRGGQNTLY. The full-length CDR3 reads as CASSRGGQNTLYF.

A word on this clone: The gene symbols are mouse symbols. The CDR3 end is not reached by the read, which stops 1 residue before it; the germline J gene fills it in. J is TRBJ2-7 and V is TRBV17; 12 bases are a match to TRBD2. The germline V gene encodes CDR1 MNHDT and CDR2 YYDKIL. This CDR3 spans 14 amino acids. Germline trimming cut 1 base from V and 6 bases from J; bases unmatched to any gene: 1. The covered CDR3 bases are TGTGCTAGCAGTAGAGGACTGGGGGGGCGTGAACAGTAC. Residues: CASSRGLGGREQY. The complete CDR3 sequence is CASSRGLGGREQYF.

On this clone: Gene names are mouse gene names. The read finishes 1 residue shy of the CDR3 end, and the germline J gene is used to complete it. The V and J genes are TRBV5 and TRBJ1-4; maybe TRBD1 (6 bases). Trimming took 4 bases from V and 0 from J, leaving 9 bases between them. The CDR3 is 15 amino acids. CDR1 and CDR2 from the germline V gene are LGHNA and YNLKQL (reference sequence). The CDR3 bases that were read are TGTGCCAGCAGCCCCCGGACAGTTTCCAACGAAAGATTATTT. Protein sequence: CASSPRTVSNERLF. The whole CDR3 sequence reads CASSPRTVSNERLFF.

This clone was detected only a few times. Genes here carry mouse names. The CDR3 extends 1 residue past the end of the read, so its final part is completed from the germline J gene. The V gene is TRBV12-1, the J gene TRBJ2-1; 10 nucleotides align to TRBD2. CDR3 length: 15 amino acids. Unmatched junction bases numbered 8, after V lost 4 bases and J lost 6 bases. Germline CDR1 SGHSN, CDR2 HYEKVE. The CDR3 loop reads CASSLPGTGVAEQFF. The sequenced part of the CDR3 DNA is TGTGCCAGCTCCCTTCCCGGGACTGGGGTTGCTGAGCAGTTC.

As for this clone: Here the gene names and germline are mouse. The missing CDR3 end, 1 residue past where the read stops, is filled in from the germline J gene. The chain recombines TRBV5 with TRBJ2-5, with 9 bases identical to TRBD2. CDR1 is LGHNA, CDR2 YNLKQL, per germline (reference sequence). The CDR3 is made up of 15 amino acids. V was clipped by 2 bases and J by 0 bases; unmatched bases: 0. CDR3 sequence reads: CASSQTGGNQDTQYF. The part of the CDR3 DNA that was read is TGTGCCAGCAGCCAAACTGGGGGGAACCAAGACACCCAGTAC.

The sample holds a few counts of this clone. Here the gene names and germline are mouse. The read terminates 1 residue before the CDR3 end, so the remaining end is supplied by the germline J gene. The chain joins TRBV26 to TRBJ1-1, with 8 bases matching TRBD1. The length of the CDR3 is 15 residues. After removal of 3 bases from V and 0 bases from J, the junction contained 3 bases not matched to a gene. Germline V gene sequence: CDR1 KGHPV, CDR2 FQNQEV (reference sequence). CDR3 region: CASSLPGQANTEVFF. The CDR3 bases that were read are TGTGCCAGCAGTCTTCCGGGACAGGCAAACACAGAAGTCTTC.

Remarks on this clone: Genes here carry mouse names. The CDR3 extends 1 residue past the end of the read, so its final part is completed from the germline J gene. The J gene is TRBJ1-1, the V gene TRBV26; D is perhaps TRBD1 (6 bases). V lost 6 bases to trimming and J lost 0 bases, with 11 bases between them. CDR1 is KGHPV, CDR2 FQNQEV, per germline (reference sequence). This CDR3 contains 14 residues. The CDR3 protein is CASSGRTENTEVFF. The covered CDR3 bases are TGTGCCAGCAGCGGCCGGACAGAGAACACAGAAGTCTTC.